This paragraph reports one T cell receptor (beta chain). Germline V gives CDR1 SGHTS, CDR2 YDEGEE. The CDR3 runs 14 residues. The junction had 5 bases not matched to a gene; V was cut back by 4 bases and J by 2 bases. These data come from a study of blood T cell repertoires in COVID-19. Sequencing was performed with immunoSEQ multiplex PCR; in TCRdb, only in-frame clones are kept and a portion is missing. The sample shows 260,000 or so clones, approximately 88% of them seen only once. The clonotype was recovered from a human donor in a cohort sampled during active COVID-19. The V gene is TRBV5-8, the J gene TRBJ2-7; TRBD1 matches at 8 bases. The specimen sequenced was peripheral blood. CDR3 residues: CASSPGTGAYEQYF. The CDR3 DNA sequence: TGTGCCAGCAGCCCCGGGACAGGAGCCTACGAGCAGTACTTC.